Below are 23 T cell receptor beta chains sequenced from a single sample in a study of shared clonotypes between healthy human individuals. The table came from immunoSEQ multiplex PCR; TCRdb's copy has only in-frame clones and leaves some out. The sample lists about 2.3 million clones, over 90% seen once, with about 0.37% in the top ten. The sample consisted of naive CD4+ T cells from PBMCs. Indicated subset: CD45RA+ positively selected. The receptors were sampled from a man aged 18-30 years in good health. Some clones in this sample may be carry-over from other donors' samples.

This rearrangement joins TRBV11-2 to TRBJ1-1, with D unclear. CDR1 and CDR2 (germline): SGHAT, FQNNGV. This CDR3 spans 14 amino acids. The V gene lost 5 bases and the J gene lost 1 base, with 11 bases spanning the gap. Here the CDR3 reads CASSPQQPNTEAFF. The CDR3 bases are TGTGCCAGCAGCCCCCAACAGCCGAACACTGAAGCTTTCTTT.

The gene calls are TRBV10-3 and TRBJ2-1; no firm D call. The germline gives CDR1 ENHRY, CDR2 SYGVKD. The germline V and J ends were trimmed by 8 bases and 4 bases, with 15 bases remaining between them. The CDR3 spans 14 residues. The CDR3: CAISPGPDYNEQFF. CDR3 bases: TGTGCCATCTCTCCCGGGCCGGATTACAATGAGCAGTTCTTC.

J is TRBJ2-5 and V is TRBV19; weak D call: TRBD1 (6 bases). Germline CDR1 is LNHDA and CDR2 is SQIVND (reference sequence). The CDR3 is 16 amino acids. The V gene lost 5 bases and the J gene lost 4 bases, with 20 bases spanning the gap. The CDR3 sequence is CASSGANRVPSETQYF. CDR3 nucleotides: TGTGCCAGTAGTGGGGCCAACAGGGTCCCCTCAGAGACCCAGTACTTC.

This chain uses TRBV6-5 with TRBJ1-1; D is ambiguous. V gave up 6 bases and J gave up 0 bases, with 8 bases separating them. The CDR3 has 13 residues. The germline V gene has CDR1 MNHEY and CDR2 SVGAGI. The CDR3 DNA reads TGTGCCAGCAGGCGGGTTATGAACACTGAAGCTTTCTTT. Translated: CASRRVMNTEAFF.

The rearrangement uses TRBV10-2 and TRBJ2-1, with 11 bases that match TRBD1. CDR3 length: 19 amino acids. The germline CDR1 and CDR2 sequences are WSHSY and SAAADI. Trimming removed 6 bases from V and 10 bases from J; junction bases left unmatched: 23. The CDR3 here is CASSAGTGGGAAPFREQFF. DNA of the CDR3: TGCGCCAGCAGCGCCGGGACAGGGGGTGGAGCGGCCCCCTTCAGAGAGCAGTTCTTC.

V is TRBV28 and J is TRBJ2-2, with 10 nucleotides matching TRBD2. Trimming took 7 bases from V and 5 from J; bases not matched to a gene: 4. Germline V gene lookup returns CDR1 MDHEN and CDR2 SYDVKM. This CDR3 is built from 14 residues. DNA of the CDR3: TGTGCCAGCATCCCGGGACTAGCGACCGGGGAGCTGTTTTTT. As protein: CASIPGLATGELFF.

This sequence joins TRBV4-1 and TRBJ2-7; D remains ambiguous. CDR1 is MGHRA, CDR2 YSYEKL, per germline. This CDR3 spans 13 amino acids. V lost 5 bases to trimming and J lost 1 base, with 9 bases between them. This CDR3 reads CASSSRPSYEQYF. In DNA form, the CDR3 reads TGCGCCAGCAGCTCTAGACCGTCCTACGAGCAGTACTTC.

V gene TRBV15 combines with J gene TRBJ1-3; TRBD1 agrees at 9 bases. Germline CDR1 reads LNHNV; CDR2 reads YYDKDF (reference sequence). This CDR3 comprises 16 residues. V lost 2 bases and J lost 2; bases outside the gene matches: 4. The CDR3 DNA follows: TGTGCCACCAGCAGAATGGGACAGGGCGCTGGAAACACCATATATTTT. This encodes CATSRMGQGAGNTIYF.

This chain uses TRBV27 with TRBJ2-7; D is perhaps TRBD2 (7 bases). The CDR3 spans 17 residues. Germline V gene data show CDR1 as MNHEY and CDR2 as SMNVEV (reference sequence). V lost 3 bases and J 4 bases, leaving 22 bases between the germline ends. CDR3: CASSLGGGGGMRYEQYF. CDR3 bases: TGTGCCAGCAGTTTGGGGGGCGGGGGAGGTATGCGGTACGAGCAGTACTTC.

The chain recombines TRBV5-1 with TRBJ2-1, with 11 bases aligning to TRBD2. The CDR3 covers 16 residues. Looked up from germline, CDR1 is SGHRS and CDR2 is YFSETQ. V dropped 1 base and J dropped 3; count of bases not matched to a gene: 3. The CDR3 region is CASSLQGTSGYNEQFF. CDR3 sequence (DNA): TGCGCCAGCAGCTTGCAGGGGACTAGCGGCTACAATGAGCAGTTCTTC.

The chain recombines TRBV6-1 with TRBJ2-4; D is uncertain. The CDR3 is 13 amino acids. CDR1 MNHNS and CDR2 SASEGT come from the germline V gene. V dropped 6 bases and J dropped 0 bases, with 6 bases sitting between them. The CDR3 sequence is CASRGIAKNIQYF. CDR3 DNA sequence: TGTGCCAGCAGGGGCATAGCCAAAAACATTCAGTACTTC.

The CDR3 DNA sequence: TGTGCCAGCAGCTACGACAGGGCAAACTCCTACGAGCAGTACTTC. Residues: CASSYDRANSYEQYF. The rearrangement joins TRBV2 to TRBJ2-7; 7 nucleotides align to TRBD1. The V gene end was trimmed by 6 bases and the J gene end by 0 bases; junction bases not matched to a gene: 8. CDR3 length: 15 residues. Germline V gene data show CDR1 as SNHLY and CDR2 as FYNNEI.

The rearrangement joins TRBV5-1 to TRBJ1-3; D unclear. In germline, CDR1 is SGHRS, CDR2 YFSETQ. The ends were cut back, 3 bases at V and 3 bases at J, with 13 bases in the middle. CDR3 size: 15 residues. The CDR3 DNA reads as TGCGCCAGCAGCTCGGACGGTCGATATGGAAACACCATATATTTT. It codes for CASSSDGRYGNTIYF.

V gene TRBV5-1 combines with J gene TRBJ2-7; 14 nucleotides align to TRBD2. J lost 4 bases, V lost 4 bases, and 7 bases had no gene match. The CDR3 loop spans 16 amino acids. In germline, CDR1 is SGHRS, CDR2 YFSETQ. CDR3 DNA sequence: TGCGCCAGCAGCCCACGGACTAGCGGGAGGAGGTACGAGCAGTACTTC. Protein product: CASSPRTSGRRYEQYF.

This clone showed up just once. The chain links TRBV19 to TRBJ1-2; 9 positions agree with TRBD1. The CDR3 contains 15 residues. Germline CDR1 is LNHDA and CDR2 is SQIVND (reference sequence). With 3 bases clipped from V and 3 bases from J, the junction kept 5 bases outside the gene matches. In DNA, the CDR3 is TGTGCCAGTAGTATGCGTGGGACAGGGCACTATGGCTACACCTTC. Its translation: CASSMRGTGHYGYTF.

The V gene is TRBV10-3, the J gene TRBJ2-2; 16 nucleotides match TRBD2. Looked up from germline, CDR1 is ENHRY and CDR2 is SYGVKD. The CDR3 totals 19 residues. With V trimmed by 5 bases and J by 3 bases, 9 bases remained unmatched. The CDR3, as DNA: TGTGCCATCAGTTTGGGACTAGCGGGAGGGCCTGCGGACACCGGGGAGCTGTTTTTT. Encoded protein: CAISLGLAGGPADTGELFF.

V is TRBV28 and J is TRBJ1-5, with D perhaps TRBD1 (5 bases). The CDR3 is 16 residues long. The ends were cut back, 5 bases at V and 2 bases at J, with 16 bases in the middle. The germline V gene encodes CDR1 MDHEN and CDR2 SYDVKM. CDR3 DNA: TGTGCCAGCAGTCCAAGGCCGGGGGTTCGCAATCAGCCCCAGCATTTT. Amino acid sequence: CASSPRPGVRNQPQHF.

This sequence joins TRBV28 and TRBJ2-7; D gene unclear. Germline lookup yields CDR1 MDHEN and CDR2 SYDVKM. The CDR3 spans 12 residues. V was pared by 7 bases and J by 6 bases, with 13 bases between. The CDR3 reads CASKAGSSEQYF. CDR3 DNA sequence: TGTGCCAGCAAGGCCGGGTCCAGCGAGCAGTACTTC. The full variable domain, rest sourced from reference TRBV28 and TRBJ2-7, is DVKVTQSSRYLVKRTGEKVFLECVQDMDHENMFWYRQDPGLGLRLIYFSYDVKMKEKGDIPEGYSVSREKKERFSLILESASTNQTSMYLCASKAGSSEQYFGPGTRLTVT.

The chain links TRBV7-3 to TRBJ1-1; D might be TRBD1 (5 bases). The CDR3 sequence is 18 residues long. Deletions cut 3 bases from V and 1 base from J, with 21 bases between. Germline lookup yields CDR1 SGHTA and CDR2 FQGTGA. Here the CDR3 reads CASSFLPGLAKGNTEAFF. The CDR3 bases are TGTGCCAGCAGCTTCCTTCCAGGGCTCGCTAAGGGGAACACTGAAGCTTTCTTT.

This chain connects TRBV6-5 to TRBJ2-3, with D perhaps matching TRBD2 (7 bases). Trimming removed 8 bases at V and 5 bases at J, with 14 bases between. This CDR3 has 13 residues. Germline-derived CDR1 and CDR2 are MNHEY and SVGAGI. The DNA for the CDR3 is TGTGCCAGCGCAATGGGGGGGCTAGATACGCAGTATTTT. Translation gives CASAMGGLDTQYF.

The chain employs TRBV29-1 and TRBJ2-1, with 11 positions matching TRBD2. Germline V gene sequence: CDR1 SQVTM, CDR2 ANQGSEA. The CDR3 runs to 15 residues. J gave up 3 bases and V 6 bases, and 7 bases lay outside the gene matches. CDR3 sequence (DNA): TGCAGCGTCGCAAATAGCGGGAGGGGCTACAATGAGCAGTTCTTC. Amino acids: CSVANSGRGYNEQFF.

V usage is TRBV7-9 and J usage is TRBJ1-6, with 7 bases aligning to TRBD1. The V segment lost 7 bases and the J segment 10 bases; nucleotides outside the gene matches: 7. Germline V gene lookup returns CDR1 SEHNR and CDR2 FQNEAQ (reference sequence). This CDR3 spans 13 amino acids. The CDR3 loop reads CASNDRVESPLHF. The CDR3, as DNA: TGTGCCAGCAATGACAGGGTCGAATCACCCCTCCACTTT. Full variable domain (rest looked up from reference TRBV7-9 and TRBJ1-6): DTGVSQNPRHKITKRGQNVTFRCDPISEHNRLYWYRQTLGQGPEFLTYFQNEAQLEKSRLLSDRFSAERPKGSFSTLEIQRTEQGDSAMYLCASNDRVESPLHFGNGTRLTVT.

The chain joins TRBV6-5 to TRBJ1-5; no reliable D call. V was cut by 6 bases and J by 5 bases, with 11 bases left in between. The CDR3 runs to 13 residues. CDR1 is MNHEY, CDR2 SVGAGI, per germline. CDR3 coding DNA: TGTGCCAGCAGACTCTACGCCGATCAGCCCCAGCATTTT. Protein product: CASRLYADQPQHF.